These T cell receptor beta chains were read from a single sample in a study of blood T cell repertoires in COVID-19. Generated by immunoSEQ multiplex PCR, the TCRdb table keeps only in-frame clones and is missing some. There are over 110,000 clones in the sample; around 88% occur only once, and 25% to 35% lies in the top ten. Source material: peripheral blood. The receptors were sampled from a human donor in a cohort sampled during active COVID-19. Each CDR3 is given with its conserved first and last residue. A D gene is named only where the DNA matches it firmly. Size is stated for part of the rows, as once, few or many counts, or as a class when the clone is expanded.

TRBD2	.	TRBV6-2/TRBV6-3	TRBJ2-7	CASSSRGGSYEQYF	TGTGCCAGCAGTTCCCGCGGGGGTTCCTACGAGCAGTACTTC
.	.	TRBV6-5	TRBJ1-1	CASRYQGLDTEAFF	TGTGCCAGCAGATACCAGGGCCTAGACACTGAAGCTTTCTTT
TRBD1	few	TRBV7-8	TRBJ2-1	CASSLLAGGEQFF	TGTGCCAGCAGCTTACTAGCAGGGGGTGAGCAGTTCTTC
TRBD1	once	TRBV6-6	TRBJ2-5	CASNWDREETQYF	TGTGCCAGTAACTGGGACAGGGAAGAGACCCAGTACTTC
TRBD1	.	TRBV7-2	TRBJ1-5	CASSLVDRVNQPQHF	TGTGCCAGCAGCTTAGTAGACAGGGTTAATCAGCCCCAGCATTTT
TRBD1	.	TRBV30	TRBJ1-5	CAWSSGTVNQPQHF	TGTGCCTGGAGTTCCGGGACAGTAAATCAGCCCCAGCATTTT
.	.	TRBV2	TRBJ1-1	CASSERRMNTEAFF	TGTGCCAGCAGTGAGAGGCGGATGAACACTGAAGCTTTCTTT
TRBD2	.	TRBV7-9	TRBJ2-7	CASSPAGPSYEQYF	TGTGCCAGCAGCCCAGCGGGGCCCTCCTACGAGCAGTACTTC
.	.	TRBV9	TRBJ1-6	CASSVGRGLGNSPLHF	TGTGCCAGCAGCGTGGGGAGGGGTTTAGGTAATTCACCCCTCCACTTT
TRBD1	.	TRBV7-9	TRBJ1-2	CASSLPGTGRVGGYTF	TGTGCCAGCAGCCTGCCCGGGACAGGGAGGGTGGGCGGCTACACCTTC
.	.	TRBV5-4	TRBJ2-2	CASSQASQNTGELFF	TGTGCCAGCAGCCAGGCATCCCAGAACACCGGGGAGCTGTTTTTT
TRBD1	.	TRBV19	TRBJ1-2	CASSIDLRGSYTF	TGTGCCAGTAGTATAGACCTCAGGGGGAGCTACACCTTC
.	.	TRBV11-2	TRBJ1-1	CASSLVGGNTEAFF	TGTGCCAGCAGCTTAGTAGGGGGGAACACTGAAGCTTTCTTT
.	.	TRBV5-6	TRBJ1-5	CASSHLTSNQPQHF	TGTGCCAGCAGCCACCTAACTAGCAATCAGCCCCAGCATTTT
.	.	TRBV9	TRBJ2-3	CASTSESTDTQYF	TGTGCCAGCACCTCTGAGAGCACAGATACGCAGTATTTT
.	.	TRBV23-1	TRBJ2-2	CASSLRHNTGELFF	TGCGCCAGCAGCCTCAGACATAACACCGGGGAGCTGTTTTTT
TRBD2	few	TRBV9	TRBJ2-7	CASSGGTSGGWSYEQYF	TGTGCCAGCAGCGGTGGGACTAGCGGAGGTTGGTCCTACGAGCAGTACTTC
.	.	TRBV21-1	TRBJ2-3	CASSISQGGTDTQYF	TGTGCCAGCAGCATTTCACAGGGTGGCACAGATACGCAGTATTTT
.	once	TRBV5-4	TRBJ2-3	CASSLGVKVVEDTQYF	TGTGCCAGCAGCTTGGGGGTGAAGGTGGTGGAGGATACGCAGTATTTT
TRBD1	.	TRBV5-8	TRBJ2-5	CASRGRTGVETQYF	TGTGCCAGCAGGGGCCGGACAGGGGTAGAGACCCAGTACTTC
.	.	TRBV3-1/TRBV3-2	TRBJ2-1	CASSPGGGSSYNEQFF	TGTGCCAGCAGCCCCGGGGGCGGGAGCTCCTACAATGAGCAGTTCTTC
TRBD2	many	TRBV11-2	TRBJ2-3	CASSLVSGGGADTQYF	TGTGCCAGCAGCTTAGTCAGCGGGGGGGGAGCAGATACGCAGTATTTT
.	.	TRBV9	TRBJ2-7	CASSPDRSYEQYF	TGTGCCAGCAGTCCAGACAGGTCATACGAGCAGTACTTC
TRBD1	.	TRBV7-3	TRBJ2-7	CASSSGQGPYEQYF	TGTGCCAGCAGCTCTGGACAGGGACCCTACGAGCAGTACTTC
.	.	TRBV13	TRBJ2-1	CASSPGTSLNEQFF	TGTGCCAGCAGCCCCGGGACTTCCCTCAATGAGCAGTTCTTC
.	.	TRBV6-5	TRBJ1-2	CASKEGTNYGYTF	TGTGCCAGCAAAGAGGGAACAAACTATGGCTACACCTTC
.	once	TRBV5-1	TRBJ1-4	CASSLRSSETTNEKLFF	TGCGCCAGCAGCTTGAGGAGCAGTGAGACAACTAATGAAAAACTGTTTTTT
.	.	TRBV5-6	TRBJ2-2	CASGPGVPGELFF	TGTGCCAGCGGCCCAGGGGTTCCCGGGGAGCTGTTTTTT
TRBD1	.	TRBV5-1	TRBJ2-1	CASSEGQTSYNEQFF	TGCGCCAGCAGCGAGGGACAGACCTCCTACAATGAGCAGTTCTTC